This TCR beta chain emerged from a study of regulatory T cells in long-lasting Graves disease. Study results and caveats: The small sample size may have reduced accuracy.

This clonotype was seen repeatedly, ten times or more. The antigen is unknown. Stated time point: newly diagnosed GD, antithyroid drugs for less than 3 months. RNA isolated from PBMCs was used to make the TCR library. From an endocrinology department in Xi'an, China, came the patients. The authors built TCR beta libraries using iRepertoire HTBI primers and Arm-PCR of CDR3 regions. TCRdb analysed the multiplex PCR reads with MiXCR anew, one entry per CDR3 protein. The data contain about 300,000 distinct CDR3 sequences, approximately 20% of them singletons. Germline V gene data show CDR1 as MRHNA and CDR2 as SNTAGT. This CDR3 has 15 residues. V shed 5 bases, J shed 0 bases, and the junction held 2 bases outside the gene matches.

The genes are TRBV6-4 and TRBJ2-3; 10 bases match TRBD2. Sequences were derived from peripheral blood mononuclear cells (PBMCs), sampled at new diagnosis, from a patient treated with antithyroid drugs. The sequence was obtained from a female donor with Graves disease. The CDR3 sequence: CASSRLAGSTDTQYF. CDR3 bases: TGTGCCAGCAGTCGACTAGCGGGCAGCACAGATACGCAGTATTTT.